This T cell receptor (beta chain) emerged from a study of T cells in localized non-small cell lung cancer. Study results and caveats: As only one tumor region underwent sequencing, heterogeneity remains possible. Adjacent uninvolved lung had the highest clonality, suggesting focused antigen responses. Higher blood T cell density went with longer overall survival.

About this clone: Its target is unknown.

The method was immunoSEQ multiplex PCR; TCRdb's version includes in-frame clones alone and lacks a portion of them. Here the sample spans roughly 30,000 clones, over 75% being singletons. Per germline, CDR1 LGHNA and CDR2 YNFKEQ. The CDR3 is 15 residues long. V was pared by 4 bases and J by 0 bases, with 6 bases of the junction left unmatched. The sequencing used peripheral blood mononuclear cells, collected before any cancer treatment. This TCR derives from a woman aged 35-75 years with stage III lung adenocarcinoma. The chain has TRBV4-2 and TRBJ2-7, with 7 bases identical to TRBD2. As DNA, the CDR3 is TGTGCCAGCAGCCGGGGGGAGGGGAGCTCCTACGAGCAGTACTTC. It codes for CASSRGEGSSYEQYF.